This T cell receptor (beta chain) was captured by sequencing in a study of early T cells in non-severe SARS-CoV-2 infection. Across the whole study: Whole-blood bulk RNA, unsorted, was sequenced, and chains were unpaired. Study conclusions and caveats: Anti-spike CD8 responses were favored in VDJdb matching, and private and CD4 specificities were missed.

At least ten counts were recorded for this clonotype. Its antigen is as yet unknown. From germline, CDR1 is MRHNA and CDR2 SNTAGT. CDR3 size: 17 residues. Deletions cut 10 bases from V and 0 bases from J, with 22 bases between. The library protocol tagged individual cDNA molecules with unique molecular identifiers. TCRdb recomputed calls from the 5' RACE reads with MiXCR, one row per CDR3 protein. In the table there are 85,000 to 100,000 distinct CDR3 sequences, roughly 15% of which are singletons. The TCR comes from an adult who was a healthcare worker with PCR-confirmed SARS-CoV-2 infection or an uninfected control (not recorded which). The sample here was whole blood, taken at baseline. The chain joins TRBV6-4 to TRBJ2-1; unclear D gene. CDR3 nucleotides: TGTGCCAACCAGCTTAATCGACGCCCGAGCTCCTACAATGAGCAGTTCTTC. This encodes CANQLNRRPSSYNEQFF.